These 19 T cell receptor beta chains share one sample of origin, sequenced in a study of radiation and T cells in renal cell carcinoma. Profiling relied on immunoSEQ multiplex PCR, and the TCRdb table lists in-frame clones only, not all of them. The data hold fewer than 200,000 clones, with 88% observed a single time. The time point was: blood 4 weeks post-SBRT, at nephrectomy. This sample's treatment: 15 Gy SBRT to primary tumor, nephrectomy 4 weeks later. Material: blood, obtained from a patient whose treatment included radiotherapy and nephrectomy. These receptors all stem from a woman aged 50 to 60 with renal cell carcinoma.

This clone occurred a few times. The DNA for the CDR3 is TGTGCCAGCACCCTAGCGGGACGATACAATGAGCAGTTCTTC. Its protein is CASTLAGRYNEQFF. V usage is TRBV11-2 and J usage is TRBJ2-1; 9 bases are shared with TRBD2. Germline V gene sequence: CDR1 SGHAT, CDR2 FQNNGV. The length of the CDR3 is 14 residues. The V gene end was trimmed by 7 bases and the J gene end by 4 bases; junction bases not matched to a gene: 5.

The chain couples TRBV19 to TRBJ2-1; 8 nucleotides match TRBD1. Per germline, CDR1 LNHDA and CDR2 SQIVND (reference sequence). With 8 bases clipped from V and 7 bases from J, the junction kept 7 bases outside the gene matches. This CDR3 comprises 13 residues. The CDR3: CASSPQGANEQFF. The CDR3 nucleotides read TGTGCCAGTTCACCGCAGGGGGCTAATGAGCAGTTCTTC. Variable domain in full (rest from reference TRBV19 and TRBJ2-1): DGGITQSPKYLFRKEGQNVTLSCEQNLNHDAMYWYRQDPGQGLRLIYYSQIVNDFQKGDIAEGYSVSREKKESFPLTVTSAQKNPTAFYLCASSPQGANEQFFGPGTRLTVL.

The chain uses TRBV4-1 and TRBJ1-2; D unresolved. CDR3 length: 14 residues. Trimming took 0 bases from V and 8 from J, leaving 13 bases between them. The germline V gene has CDR1 MGHRA and CDR2 YSYEKL. The CDR3 loop is CASSQERRASGYTF. CDR3 sequence (DNA): TGCGCCAGCAGCCAAGAAAGGCGGGCCTCCGGCTACACCTTC.

The V call is TRBV7-9, the J call TRBJ2-7, with D possibly TRBD1 on 5 matching bases. Germline V lookup: CDR1 SEHNR, CDR2 FQNEAQ (reference sequence). The V end was cut by 2 bases, the J end by 3 bases, with 5 bases between. The CDR3 contains 12 residues. The CDR3 DNA is TGTGCCAGCAGCTTAACAGGCTACGAGCAGTACTTC. This sequence encodes CASSLTGYEQYF. The full variable domain, its missing parts supplied by reference TRBV7-9 and TRBJ2-7, is DTGVSQNPRHKITKRGQNVTFRCDPISEHNRLYWYRQTLGQGPEFLTYFQNEAQLEKSRLLSDRFSAERPKGSFSTLEIQRTEQGDSAMYLCASSLTGYEQYFGPGTRLTVT.

V gene TRBV4-2 combines with J gene TRBJ1-2; 7 nucleotides line up with TRBD1. With V trimmed by 4 bases and J by 7 bases, 12 bases remained unmatched. This CDR3 has 15 residues. Germline V lookup: CDR1 LGHNA, CDR2 YNFKEQ. In DNA, the CDR3 is TGTGCCAGCAGCCCCGGGACAGTCTCTTGGGTTGGCTACACCTTC. It encodes CASSPGTVSWVGYTF.

The chain is built from TRBV5-1 and TRBJ2-2; D uncertain. CDR1 and CDR2 (germline): SGHRS, YFSETQ. The CDR3 is 16 residues long. V was shortened by 2 bases and J by 0 bases, with 11 bases between the two germline ends. This CDR3 is CASSFDTASNTGELFF. CDR3 coding DNA: TGCGCCAGCAGCTTCGACACCGCTTCGAACACCGGGGAGCTGTTTTTT.

The chain is built from TRBV12-5 and TRBJ1-1; D is ambiguous. Germline V gene lookup returns CDR1 LGHNT and CDR2 FRNRAP. The CDR3 covers 19 residues. V shed 0 bases and J shed 0 bases, with 20 bases lying between them. The CDR3 here is CASGLVLIPHSPMNTEAFF. The CDR3 DNA follows: TGTGCTAGTGGTTTGGTACTTATCCCCCACAGCCCCATGAACACTGAAGCTTTCTTT.

This chain joins TRBV5-1 and TRBJ1-5; D ambiguous. This CDR3 contains 14 residues. Trimming stripped 0 bases from V and 7 bases from J, with 11 bases between. Germline lookup yields CDR1 SGHRS and CDR2 YFSETQ. CDR3 in DNA: TGCGCCAGCAGCTTGGATGTCGGGAGCCAGCCCCAGCATTTT. This translates into CASSLDVGSQPQHF.

The chain recombines TRBV4-1 with TRBJ2-1; D gene uncertain. The ends were cut back, 3 bases at V and 10 bases at J, with 13 bases in the middle. CDR3 length: 13 amino acids. The V gene's germline CDR1 is MGHRA and CDR2 YSYEKL. The CDR3 reads CASSHPTAGEQFF. The CDR3 nucleotides are TGCGCCAGCAGCCATCCGACTGCCGGGGAGCAGTTCTTC.

This clone was detected only once. This chain connects TRBV20-1 to TRBJ2-5; no clear D gene. The germline V gene encodes CDR1 DFQATT and CDR2 SNEGSKA (reference sequence). This CDR3 has 10 amino acids. Trimming took off 6 bases at V and 3 bases at J, with 5 bases between the two ends. CDR3 residues: CSAFKETQYF. In nucleotides, the CDR3 is TGCAGTGCCTTCAAAGAGACCCAGTACTTC.

The CDR3 spells CASSPEPANNSPLHF. The DNA of the CDR3 is TGTGCCAGCTCACCAGAGCCGGCAAATAATTCACCCCTCCACTTT. This chain connects TRBV18 to TRBJ1-6; D is uncertain. CDR3 length: 15 amino acids. CDR1 is KGHSH, CDR2 LQKENI, per germline. V was cut by 2 bases and J by 5 bases, with 10 bases left in between.

The chain has TRBV19 and TRBJ2-5; 10 bases align to TRBD2. V was pared by 5 bases and J by 4 bases, with 4 bases of the junction left unmatched. CDR3 length equals 14 residues. The germline V gene encodes CDR1 LNHDA and CDR2 SQIVND (reference sequence). CDR3 DNA: TGTGCCAGTAGTGCTAGCGGGGGACCAGAGACCCAGTACTTC. Encoded protein: CASSASGGPETQYF. Together with reference TRBV19 and TRBJ2-5, the CDR3 gives the full variable domain: DGGITQSPKYLFRKEGQNVTLSCEQNLNHDAMYWYRQDPGQGLRLIYYSQIVNDFQKGDIAEGYSVSREKKESFPLTVTSAQKNPTAFYLCASSASGGPETQYFGPGTRLLVL.

The chain is built from TRBV5-4 and TRBJ2-7; 8 bases align to TRBD1. CDR1 and CDR2 (germline): SGHNT, YYREEE (reference sequence). This CDR3 has 14 amino acids. Trimming cost V 4 bases and J 6 bases; bases outside gene matches: 9. As DNA, the CDR3 is TGTGCCAGCAGCGGCGGCAGGGGGCGATTCGAGCAGTACTTC. Protein product: CASSGGRGRFEQYF.

The chain links TRBV4-1 to TRBJ2-5; D is perhaps TRBD2 (6 bases). The CDR3 has 13 residues. V lost 1 base and J lost 4, with 7 bases in between. The germline V gene encodes CDR1 MGHRA and CDR2 YSYEKL. CDR3 protein: CASSQGGVETQYF. CDR3 bases: TGCGCCAGCAGCCAAGGGGGGGTAGAGACCCAGTACTTC.

CDR3 in DNA: TGTGCCAGCACCGTTAGACTGGACGGGGAGCTGTTTTTT. It specifies CASTVRLDGELFF. The chain combines TRBV6-6 with TRBJ2-2; D remains ambiguous. There are 13 residues in the CDR3. From germline, CDR1 is MNHNY and CDR2 SVGAGI (reference sequence). Trimming shortened V by 7 bases and J by 7 bases, and 13 bases separated the two germline ends.

The chain couples TRBV10-1 to TRBJ1-2, with TRBD1 matching over 7 bases. V gave up 0 bases and J gave up 4 bases; unmatched junction bases: 2. This CDR3 is built from 14 residues. CDR1 WNHNN and CDR2 SYGVQD come from the germline V gene (reference sequence). CDR3 DNA sequence: TGCGCCAGCAGTGAGTCCGGGACAGCCTATGGCTACACCTTC. Encoded protein: CASSESGTAYGYTF.

The chain carries TRBV9 and TRBJ2-3; D is possibly TRBD1 (6 bases). Trimming removed 1 base at V and 0 bases at J, with 15 bases between. CDR1 is SGDLS, CDR2 YYNGEE, per germline. CDR3 length: 17 amino acids. CDR3 DNA: TGTGCCAGCAGCGTAAACCGACAGGTTACTAGCACAGATACGCAGTATTTT. This sequence encodes CASSVNRQVTSTDTQYF.

The chain has TRBV9 and TRBJ1-6; D perhaps matches TRBD1 (5 bases). V lost 0 bases and J lost 10, with 11 bases in between. This CDR3 region has 14 residues. Germline CDR1 SGDLS, CDR2 YYNGEE. The CDR3 protein is CASSVAEWGSPLHF. As DNA, the CDR3 is TGTGCCAGCAGCGTAGCGGAATGGGGGTCACCCCTCCACTTT. Drawing the rest from reference TRBV9 and TRBJ1-6, the complete variable domain is DSGVTQTPKHLITATGQRVTLRCSPRSGDLSVYWYQQSLDQGLQFLIQYYNGEERAKGNILERFSAQQFPDLHSELNLSSLELGDSALYFCASSVAEWGSPLHFGNGTRLTVT.

J is TRBJ1-5 and V is TRBV19, with D possibly being TRBD1 (5 bases). There are 16 residues in the CDR3. Germline V CDR1 and CDR2: LNHDA, SQIVND (reference sequence). V was pared by 6 bases and J by 1 base, with 16 bases between. CDR3 region: CASRAGGGRSNQPQHF. The DNA for the CDR3 is TGTGCCAGTAGAGCGGGTGGGGGAAGGAGCAATCAGCCCCAGCATTTT.